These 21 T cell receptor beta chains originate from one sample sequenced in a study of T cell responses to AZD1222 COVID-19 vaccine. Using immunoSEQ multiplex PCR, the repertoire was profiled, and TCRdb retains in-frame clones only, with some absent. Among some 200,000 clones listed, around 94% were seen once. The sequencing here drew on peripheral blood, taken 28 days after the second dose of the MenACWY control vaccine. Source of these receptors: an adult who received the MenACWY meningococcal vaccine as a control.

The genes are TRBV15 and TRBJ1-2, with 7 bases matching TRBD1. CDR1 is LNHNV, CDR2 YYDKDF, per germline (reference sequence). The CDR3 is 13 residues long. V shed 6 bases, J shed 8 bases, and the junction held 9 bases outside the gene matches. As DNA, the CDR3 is TGTGCCACCAGTAGCCGACAGGGTCGCGGCTACACCTTC. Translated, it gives CATSSRQGRGYTF.

CDR3 sequence: CASSRDGNEKLFF. The CDR3 DNA follows: TGTGCCAGCAGTCGCGACGGAAATGAAAAACTGTTTTTT. The genes are TRBV2 and TRBJ1-4; D not certain. This CDR3 contains 13 residues. Per germline, CDR1 SNHLY and CDR2 FYNNEI. V lost 5 bases and J 5 bases, leaving 9 bases between the germline ends.

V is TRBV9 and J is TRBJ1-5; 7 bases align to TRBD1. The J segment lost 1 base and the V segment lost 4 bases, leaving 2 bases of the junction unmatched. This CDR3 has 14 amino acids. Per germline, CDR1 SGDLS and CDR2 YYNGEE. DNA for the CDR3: TGTGCCAGCAGCCTGACAGGGAGCAATCAGCCCCAGCATTTT. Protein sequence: CASSLTGSNQPQHF.

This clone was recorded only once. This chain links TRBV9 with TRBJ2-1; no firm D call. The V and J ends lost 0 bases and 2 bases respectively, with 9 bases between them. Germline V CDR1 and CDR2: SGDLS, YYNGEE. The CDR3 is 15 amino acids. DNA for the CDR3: TGTGCCAGCAGCGTAGGAGTGTTAACCTACAATGAGCAGTTCTTC. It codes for CASSVGVLTYNEQFF.

The DNA for the CDR3 is TGTGCCAGCAGCCAATCGGGAGGGACAGGGCCGGGCCAGCCCCAGCATTTT. Protein product: CASSQSGGTGPGQPQHF. V and J are TRBV3-1 (or the pseudogene TRBV3-2) and TRBJ1-5; 9 bases align to TRBD1. This CDR3 comprises 17 residues. Germline values: CDR1 LGHDT, CDR2 YNNKEL (reference sequence). Trimming at V came to 2 bases and at J to 7 bases, leaving 12 bases not matched to a gene.

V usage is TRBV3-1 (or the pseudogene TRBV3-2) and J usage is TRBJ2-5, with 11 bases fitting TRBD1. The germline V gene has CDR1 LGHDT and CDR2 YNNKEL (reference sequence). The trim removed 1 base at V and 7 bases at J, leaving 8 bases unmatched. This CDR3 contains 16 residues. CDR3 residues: CASSQGVAGTGGTQYF. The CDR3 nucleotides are TGTGCCAGCAGCCAAGGAGTAGCGGGGACAGGGGGGACCCAGTACTTC.

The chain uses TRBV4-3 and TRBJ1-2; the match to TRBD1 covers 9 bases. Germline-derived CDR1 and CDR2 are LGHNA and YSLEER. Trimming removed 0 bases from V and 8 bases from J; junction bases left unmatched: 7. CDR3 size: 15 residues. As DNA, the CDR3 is TGCGCCAGCAGCCAAGATCTAACAGGGGGCAGGGGCTACACCTTC. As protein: CASSQDLTGGRGYTF.

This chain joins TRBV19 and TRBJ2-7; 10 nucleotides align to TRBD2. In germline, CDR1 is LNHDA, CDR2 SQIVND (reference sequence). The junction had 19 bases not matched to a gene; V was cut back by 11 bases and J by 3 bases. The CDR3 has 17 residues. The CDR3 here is CASPSRLAGAAGYEQYF. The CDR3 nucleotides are TGTGCCTCTCCTTCCCGGCTAGCGGGAGCGGCGGGCTACGAGCAGTACTTC. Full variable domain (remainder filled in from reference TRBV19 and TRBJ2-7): DGGITQSPKYLFRKEGQNVTLSCEQNLNHDAMYWYRQDPGQGLRLIYYSQIVNDFQKGDIAEGYSVSREKKESFPLTVTSAQKNPTAFYLCASPSRLAGAAGYEQYFGPGTRLTVT.

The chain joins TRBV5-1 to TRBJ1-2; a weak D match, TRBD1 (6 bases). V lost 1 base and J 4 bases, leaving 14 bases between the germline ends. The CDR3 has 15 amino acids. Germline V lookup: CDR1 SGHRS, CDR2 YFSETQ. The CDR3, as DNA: TGCGCCAGCAGCTTGCGACAGGATGTTGCCTATGGCTACACCTTC. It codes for CASSLRQDVAYGYTF.

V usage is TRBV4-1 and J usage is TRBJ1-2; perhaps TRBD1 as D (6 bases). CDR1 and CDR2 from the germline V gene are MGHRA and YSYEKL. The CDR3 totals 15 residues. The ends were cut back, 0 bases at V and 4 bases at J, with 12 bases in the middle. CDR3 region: CASSQEVGAFYGYTF. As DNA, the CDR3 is TGCGCCAGCAGCCAAGAGGTGGGGGCCTTCTATGGCTACACCTTC.

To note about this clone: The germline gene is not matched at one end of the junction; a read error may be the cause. The CDR3, as DNA: TGCAGTGCGCATCTAGGGTACGGGCAGTACTTC. Translating gives CSAHLGYGQYF. The gene calls are TRBV20-1 and TRBJ2-7; D is ambiguous. In germline, CDR1 is DFQATT, CDR2 SNEGSKA (reference sequence). The CDR3 sequence is 11 residues long.

The CDR3 sequence is CASPAYMNTEAFF. In nucleotides, the CDR3 is TGTGCCAGCCCCGCTTACATGAACACTGAAGCTTTCTTT. The gene calls are TRBV11-1 and TRBJ1-1; D unresolved. Trimming took 8 bases from V and 0 from J, leaving 10 bases between them. The CDR3 contains 13 residues. Germline V gene sequence: CDR1 SGHAT, CDR2 FQDESV (reference sequence).

The chain's CDR3 is CASTRGTEKLFF. Here the CDR3 DNA reads TGTGCCAGCACTCGGGGGACCGAAAAACTGTTTTTT. The chain is built from TRBV28 and TRBJ1-4; D might be TRBD1 (5 bases). V was pared by 7 bases and J by 8 bases, with 11 bases between. CDR3 length equals 12 residues. Per the germline V gene, CDR1 is MDHEN and CDR2 is SYDVKM.

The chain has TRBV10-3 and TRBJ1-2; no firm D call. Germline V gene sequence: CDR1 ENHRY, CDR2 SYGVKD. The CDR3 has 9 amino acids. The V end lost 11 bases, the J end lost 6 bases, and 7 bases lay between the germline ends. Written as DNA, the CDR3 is TGTGCCCACGACGATGGCTACACCTTC. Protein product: CAHDDGYTF.

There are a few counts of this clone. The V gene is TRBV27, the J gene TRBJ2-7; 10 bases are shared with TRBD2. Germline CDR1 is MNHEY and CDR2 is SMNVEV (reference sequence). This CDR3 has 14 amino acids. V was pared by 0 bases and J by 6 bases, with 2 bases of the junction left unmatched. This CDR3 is CASSLSAGGLEQYF. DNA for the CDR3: TGTGCCAGCAGTTTATCAGCGGGAGGGCTCGAGCAGTACTTC.

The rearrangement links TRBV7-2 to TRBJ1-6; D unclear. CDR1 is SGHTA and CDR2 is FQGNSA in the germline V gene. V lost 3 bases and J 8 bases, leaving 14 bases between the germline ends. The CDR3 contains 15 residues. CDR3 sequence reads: CASSLMGIGDSPLHF. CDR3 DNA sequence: TGTGCCAGCAGCTTGATGGGAATCGGTGATTCACCCCTCCACTTT.

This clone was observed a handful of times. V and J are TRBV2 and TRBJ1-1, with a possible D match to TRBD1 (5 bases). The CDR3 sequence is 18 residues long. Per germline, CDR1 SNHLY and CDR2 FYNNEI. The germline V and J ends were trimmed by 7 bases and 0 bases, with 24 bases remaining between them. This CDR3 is CASIGRARGSILNTEAFF. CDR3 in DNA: TGTGCCAGCATAGGCAGGGCGAGGGGATCGATACTGAACACTGAAGCTTTCTTT.

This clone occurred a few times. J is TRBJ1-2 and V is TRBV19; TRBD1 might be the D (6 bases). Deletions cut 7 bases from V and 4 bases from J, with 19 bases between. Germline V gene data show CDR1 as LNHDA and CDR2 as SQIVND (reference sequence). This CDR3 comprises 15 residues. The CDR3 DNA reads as TGTGCCAGTATCCCCGCCCAACACAGGGTCTATGGCTACACCTTC. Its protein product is CASIPAQHRVYGYTF.

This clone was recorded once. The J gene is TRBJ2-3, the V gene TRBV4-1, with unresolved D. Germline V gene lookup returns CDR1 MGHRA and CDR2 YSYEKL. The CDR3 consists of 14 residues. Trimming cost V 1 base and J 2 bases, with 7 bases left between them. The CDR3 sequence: CASSQAATTDTQYF. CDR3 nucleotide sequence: TGCGCCAGCAGCCAAGCCGCTACCACAGATACGCAGTATTTT.

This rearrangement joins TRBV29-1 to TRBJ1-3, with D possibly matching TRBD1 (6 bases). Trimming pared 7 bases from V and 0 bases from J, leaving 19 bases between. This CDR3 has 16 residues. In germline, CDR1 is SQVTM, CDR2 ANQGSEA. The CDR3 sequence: CSAQSGTTISGNTIYF. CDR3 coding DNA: TGCAGCGCCCAGTCCGGGACAACAATCTCTGGAAACACCATATATTTT.

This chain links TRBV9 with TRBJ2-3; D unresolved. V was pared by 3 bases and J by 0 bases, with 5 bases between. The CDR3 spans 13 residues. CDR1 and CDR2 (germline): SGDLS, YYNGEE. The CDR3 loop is CASSAPSTDTQYF. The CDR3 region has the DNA TGTGCCAGCAGCGCCCCTAGCACAGATACGCAGTATTTT.